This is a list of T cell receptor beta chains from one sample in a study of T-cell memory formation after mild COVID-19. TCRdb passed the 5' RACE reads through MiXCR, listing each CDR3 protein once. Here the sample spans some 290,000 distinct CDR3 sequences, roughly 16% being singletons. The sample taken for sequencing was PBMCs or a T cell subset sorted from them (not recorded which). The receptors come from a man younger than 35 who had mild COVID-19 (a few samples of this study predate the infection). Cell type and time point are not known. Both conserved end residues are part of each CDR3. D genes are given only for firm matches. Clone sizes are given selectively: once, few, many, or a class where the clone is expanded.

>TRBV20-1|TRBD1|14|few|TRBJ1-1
CSARSWTGLTEAFF
TGCAGTGCTAGATCTTGGACAGGGCTGACTGAAGCTTTCTTT
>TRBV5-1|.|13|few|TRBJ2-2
CASSLEEFGELFF
TGCGCCAGCAGCTTGGAAGAGTTCGGGGAGCTGTTTTTT
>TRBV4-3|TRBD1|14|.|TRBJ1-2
CASSHLQGIGGYTF
TGCGCCAGCAGCCACTTACAGGGGATCGGTGGCTACACCTTC
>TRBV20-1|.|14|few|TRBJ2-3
CSARDDSGTDTQYF
TGCAGTGCTAGAGATGACTCTGGCACAGATACGCAGTATTTT
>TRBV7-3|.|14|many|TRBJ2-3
CASSFGYSTDTQYF
TGTGCCAGCAGCTTTGGGTACAGCACAGATACGCAGTATTTT
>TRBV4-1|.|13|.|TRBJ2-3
CASSPTGGATQYF
TGCGCCAGCAGCCCAACAGGAGGGGCTACGCAGTATTTT
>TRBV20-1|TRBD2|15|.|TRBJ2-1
CSARKTSGNPDEQFF
TGCAGTGCTCGAAAGACTAGCGGGAATCCGGATGAGCAGTTCTTC
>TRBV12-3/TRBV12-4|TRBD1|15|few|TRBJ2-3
CANSLRGGAADTQYF
TGTGCCAACAGTTTAAGAGGGGGCGCGGCAGATACGCAGTATTTT
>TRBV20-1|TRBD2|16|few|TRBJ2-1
CSAQVTSGANYNEQFF
TGCAGTGCCCAGGTGACTAGCGGGGCCAACTACAATGAGCAGTTCTTC
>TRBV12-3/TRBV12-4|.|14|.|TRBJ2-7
CASSFRGAPREQYF
TGTGCCAGCAGTTTCCGGGGGGCCCCGCGGGAGCAGTACTTC
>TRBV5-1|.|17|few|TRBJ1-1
CASSLVGGASPNTEAFF
TGCGCCAGCAGCTTGGTGGGGGGCGCGTCCCCGAACACTGAAGCTTTCTTT
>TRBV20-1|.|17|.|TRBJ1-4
CSAEGWGPGTTNEKLFF
TGCAGTGCCGAGGGATGGGGCCCGGGGACTACTAATGAAAAACTGTTTTTT
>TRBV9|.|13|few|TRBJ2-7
CASSPGVSDEQYF
TGTGCCAGCAGCCCGGGGGTCTCGGACGAGCAGTACTTC
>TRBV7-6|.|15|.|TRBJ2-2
CASSLTDANTGELFF
TGTGCCAGCAGCTTAACGGACGCCAACACCGGGGAGCTGTTTTTT
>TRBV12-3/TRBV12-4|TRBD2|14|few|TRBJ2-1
CASSTTSGGNEQFF
TGTGCCAGCAGCACCACTAGCGGGGGAAATGAGCAGTTCTTC
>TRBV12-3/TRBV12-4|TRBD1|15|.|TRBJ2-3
CASSFRTGGTDTQYF
TGTGCCAGCAGTTTCAGGACAGGGGGCACAGATACGCAGTATTTT
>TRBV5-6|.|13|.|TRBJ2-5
CASSSGHQETQYF
TGTGCCAGCAGCTCAGGACATCAAGAGACCCAGTACTTC
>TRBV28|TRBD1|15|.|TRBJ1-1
CASRSRTGGYTEAFF
TGTGCCAGCAGATCCCGGACAGGGGGCTATACTGAAGCTTTCTTT
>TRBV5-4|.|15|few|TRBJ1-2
CASSWRGQPGDGYTF
TGTGCCAGCAGCTGGAGAGGACAGCCAGGGGACGGCTACACCTTC
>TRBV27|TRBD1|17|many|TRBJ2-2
CASSTRDSGTNTGELFF
TGTGCCAGCAGTACGAGGGACAGCGGAACTAACACCGGGGAGCTGTTTTTT